This T cell receptor beta chain was recovered during a study of cytomegalovirus exposure and HLA in healthy donors. V lost 5 bases to trimming and J lost 9 bases; unmatched junction nucleotides: 7. CDR1 MNHNS and CDR2 SASEGT come from the germline V gene. The CDR3 is 15 residues long. Vbeta (60) and Jbeta (13) primers were used in the PCR. Repertoires were generated with immunoSEQ multiplex PCR, while TCRdb's copy carries only in-frame clones and drops some. Of 150,000 to 200,000 clones in the sample, about 73% were seen once. The gene calls are TRBV6-1 and TRBJ2-1; 13 positions agree with TRBD2. The sequenced sample was PBMCs. The source of this sequence is a woman aged 40 to 55 in good health and CMV-seronegative. This CDR3 is CASSPRTSGGPEQFF. DNA for the CDR3: TGTGCCAGCAGTCCGCGGACTAGCGGGGGTCCTGAGCAGTTCTTC.